This T cell receptor beta chain was sequenced during a study of cytomegalovirus exposure and HLA in healthy donors (dated by TCRdb to 2015 to 2018). Some background on the complete study: An earlier analysis of under 600 of the donors reported more than 250 Gb of sequence data and 117 million unique TCR beta sequences from around 200 million T cells. An early release covering just under 650 HLA-typed donors comprised 300 to 350 gigabases of sequencing data and 65 million to 100 million unique TCR sequences. Of the roughly 390 genotyped donors, 80% to 90% were placed in the genetic ancestry cluster associated with self-reported Caucasian donors. The aim of the study was to test whether cataloging public T cell receptors could identify signatures of past pathogen exposure. The study used immunosequencing to profile the T cell repertoires of approximately 690 subjects and linked those repertoires to cytomegalovirus serostatus. A separate validation cohort of about 110 different subjects was used in addition to the roughly 700-subject first cohort. To predict cytomegalovirus infection status, the study combined high-throughput TCR immunosequencing, statistical association of individual TCRs with disease status, and machine learning. A later analysis re-examined previously published TCR beta repertoires from roughly 720 donors and added high-resolution HLA genotyping to investigate patterns of TCR occurrence. Rather than using new phenotypic data, the later analysis identified candidate immune exposures from TCR beta sequences and from how often those sequences occurred across donors. In an earlier analysis of 587 of the donors, high-throughput TCR beta sequencing was used to judge whether each TCR beta V gene segment behaved as functional or pseudogenic. Alongside the repertoire data, information on donor age, sex, ethnicity and CMV serostatus was compiled. A later genetic analysis took genome-wide SNP genotypes for about 55% of the 666 donors and used that subset as a discovery cohort. All discovery cohort repertoires had been generated using a single sequencing platform. HLA typing covered class I and class II loci at four-digit resolution. Typing coverage varied by locus: about 629-630 donors for A, B, C, DRB1 and DQB1; more than 500 for DQA1; about 570 for DPA1; roughly 450 for DPB1. Because of strong linkage in the cohort, four to six DR-DQ haplotypes were treated as single units for association and clustering. Among some 410 genotyped donors of the cohort, an average of about 240,000 unique TCR beta nucleotide sequences were sequenced per donor, roughly 20% of them non-productive. Study-wide findings and limitations: The authors suggested that the approach could potentially be extended to other disease states and immunological phenotypes. Specific HLA alleles were associated with some 15,000 TCR beta sequences at a false discovery rate of 0.05 in a later analysis. Sequencing depth was assumed to be roughly uniform across donors in the presence/absence analyses, though that assumption may not hold. Several of the top co-occurrence clusters appeared to be linked to parvovirus B19, influenza, CMV and Epstein-Barr virus, according to a later analysis. For the cohort, immune exposure information was limited to CMV serostatus. Most TCR sequences were seen in very few donors, while some public TCRs were found in many individuals. Cytomegalovirus status was reported to be diagnosed by the classifier with high specificity and sensitivity in both the original and validation cohorts. A group of highly shared sequence variants was considered likely to be a technical artifact of the sequencing pipeline. Some IMGT-functional V segments, including TRBV6-2 and TRBV6-3, could not be distinguished by the 87-base-pair reads and were therefore excluded. Linkage disequilibrium might explain the correlated functional status among segregating V segments, but an unknown experimental factor could not be excluded. An association between a missense DCLRE1C variant and V-gene and J-gene trimming of TCR beta chains was found in a later genetic analysis and replicated in an independent cohort. In the study, roughly 160 TCR beta chains were listed as associated with cytomegalovirus. Because HLA typing was unavailable for some donors at each locus, only the typed subset was used in association tests. In a later analysis, HLA-associated TCR beta chains were found to be more clonally expanded and to have lower generation probabilities than equally common non-associated chains. According to a later analysis, most CMV-associated TCR beta chains appeared to be HLA-restricted, and the HLA associations seemed to be driven largely by CMV exposure. In vitro tests confirmed that a few of the cytomegalovirus-associated TCR beta chains recognize cytomegalovirus antigens. Only TCR beta chains were sequenced in this cohort, and the absence of alpha or paired-chain data limited detectable features. A further reported finding was that TCR beta sequences accurately predicted the HLA-A and HLA-B alleles for most subjects in the first cohort. In an earlier analysis of some 640 of the donors, most TCR beta V segments were observed in productive rearrangements about 90% or about 30% of the time, broadly matching IMGT annotations. The earlier analysis of almost 600 of the donors excluded roughly 17 rarely observed V segments, including chromosome 9 orphons, because counts were too low. According to a later genetic analysis, donors in an Asian-associated ancestry cluster had fewer N-insertions in productive TCRs than the approximately 700-donor mean. In a later analysis, TCR association rates were found to vary across HLA loci, with the most associated TCRs seen for DRB1 alleles and the fewest for HLA-C alleles. Assigning TCR associations to individual alleles was difficult when HLA alleles, especially DR and DQ, strongly co-occurred.

Of note for this clone: Its specific antigen is unknown. There are no base qualities to consult, and no much larger clone falls within one base.

The cohort consisted of approximately 690 healthy bone marrow donors. Cohort members were all nominally healthy when sampled, although unrecorded immune exposures were likely present. The donor tested CMV seropositive, placing the donor among the 289 seropositive members of the cohort. A peripheral blood sample was provided by each donor, and peripheral blood mononuclear cells were used for TCR beta sequencing. The Qiagen DNeasy Blood Extraction Kit was used to extract genomic DNA from the blood cell samples. Library method: the immunoSEQ multiplex PCR assay. The multiplex PCR relied on a mix of 60 forward primers for TCR Vbeta segments and 13 reverse primers for TCR Jbeta segments. A multiplex PCR assay on genomic DNA amplified the CDR3 region of rearranged TCR beta genes. Amplified TCR beta libraries were sequenced as 87-base-pair reads on the Illumina HiSeq System. As for how the authors treated the data: A later analysis counted 75 million to 100 million unique TCR beta chains across the 550 to 800 repertoires, and some 11 million of these chains were shared by at least two donors. Raw reads were error-corrected and collapsed into unique sequences by a nearest-neighbor algorithm in which closely related sequences were merged to remove PCR and sequencing errors. V, D and J gene segments were assigned by aligning CDR3 sequences to IMGT reference sequences. For a sequence to be retained, a match of at least six nucleotides to both a V gene segment and a J gene segment was required. Rearrangements were classified as productive when the CDR3 lacked stop codons and remained in frame with V and J, and all other rearrangements were classified as non-productive. Following IMGT convention, CDR3 was defined as the stretch from the second conserved V-encoded cysteine up to the conserved J-encoded phenylalanine. Sequences without an unambiguous match to a single V gene segment were excluded from the earlier analysis of about 600 of the donors. An earlier analysis of under 750 of the donors called V segments functional above 56.7% productive rearrangements and segregating when the between-donor standard deviation exceeded 5%. A statistical classification framework was developed to diagnose cytomegalovirus status using the catalog of TCR beta chain sequences. A later analysis assigned V and J genes by comparing TCR nucleotide sequences with IMGT/GENE-DB human TR gene sequences. The TCRdist pipeline was used in a later analysis to assign CDR3 sequences and most-parsimonious VDJ recombination scenarios. In a later analysis, each TCR beta chain was defined by its CDR3 amino acid sequence together with its V-gene family, and reads without a unique V-gene family were excluded. In a later analysis, some 600 highly shared, low-generation-probability nucleotide sequences were removed to address suspected cross-contamination and a sequencing artifact. A later analysis calculated a clonal expansion index for each public chain from normalized within-repertoire ranks of inferred template counts. Generation probabilities in a later analysis came from a VDJ recombination model fitted to out-of-frame rearrangements, and those results were checked against IGoR. In a later analysis, TCR-TCR, TCR-HLA and TCR-CMV co-occurrence was scored with hypergeometric tests, and a repertoire-size bias correction was applied to TCR pairs. False discovery rates were estimated in a later analysis by permuting HLA or CMV assignments 20 times. In a later analysis, co-occurring TCRs were grouped using DBSCAN, and TCRdist sequence similarity was added for clustering within HLA-allele-positive subsets. Co-occurrence clustering excluded repertoires with fewer than 30,000 or more than 120,000 public chains, plus five with anomalous nucleotide sharing. TCRdb limited this immuneACCESS table to in-frame rearrangements with V and J called. A share of clones is missing; checked studies link under half to unresolved V genes, and the rest is unexplained. V, J and clone size are those of that table, while D and trimming were read from the DNA. The sample table lists under 300,000 clones, around 86% of them with a count of one. The ten top clones hold 3.5% to 4.5% of the sample.

The germline V gene (reference sequence) sets CDR1 to PRHDT and CDR2 to FYEKMQ. Counted from cysteine to phenylalanine, this CDR3 has 14 amino acids. Just the 42-base CDR3 DNA is kept, in frame starting at base 1. The trim is 0 bases for V and 1 base for J, with a gap of 6 bases between the germline ends. The specimen sequenced was PBMCs. The receptor's source is a middle-aged man in good health and CMV-seropositive. The chain was built from TRBV13 and TRBJ2-5; no D gene call is confident. The encoded CDR3 is CASSLGPGQETQYF. The sequence in DNA is TGTGCCAGCAGCTTAGGGCCAGGCCAAGAGACCCAGTACTTC. Reference TRBV13 and TRBJ2-5 proteins supply the regions before and after the CDR3; the full variable domain is: AAGVIQSPRHLIKEKRETATLKCYPIPRHDTVYWYQQGPGQDPQFLISFYEKMQSDKGSIPDRFSAQQFSDYHSELNMSSLELGDSALYFCASSLGPGQETQYFGPGTRLLVL.